Below, 25 T cell receptor beta chains from the same sample are listed, as sequenced in a study of OX40 agonist ivuxolimab in advanced cancers. Preparation of the library involved the immunoSEQ multiplex PCR assay. The table comes from immuneACCESS by way of TCRdb, which keeps in-frame sequences with V and J called. Part of the clones is missing from these tables; in studies checked, under half for an unresolved V gene and the rest for unknown reasons. The sample data list roughly 22,000 clones, and 86% of these were observed just once. Approximately 30% of the sample is in the top ten clones. This specimen was CD4+ or CD8+ T cells sorted from blood, taken in a trial of the OX40 agonist ivuxolimab. The receptor source for this set is an adult with an advanced solid tumor such as melanoma, head and neck, liver or kidney cancer.

The V and J genes are TRBV29-1 and TRBJ2-7, with a possible D match to TRBD2 (5 bases). The germline gives CDR1 SQVTM, CDR2 ANQGSEA. The CDR3 runs 16 residues. V lost 5 bases and J 3 bases, leaving 23 bases between the germline ends. The CDR3 here is CSVFGPLALGSYEQYF. The CDR3 DNA follows: TGCAGCGTTTTTGGACCATTAGCGTTGGGAAGCTACGAGCAGTACTTC.

The chain carries TRBV27 and TRBJ1-5; a possible D gene is TRBD1 (6 bases). Germline lookup yields CDR1 MNHEY and CDR2 SMNVEV (reference sequence). The CDR3 is made up of 15 amino acids. V lost 5 bases to trimming and J lost 6 bases, with 17 bases between them. CDR3 region: CASSAYRELGQPQHF. The CDR3, as DNA: TGTGCCAGCAGTGCCTACAGGGAGCTGGGTCAGCCCCAGCATTTT.

About this clone itself: This sample includes further DNA sequences coding for the same CDR3. This chain joins TRBV4-1 and TRBJ2-1; tentatively, D is TRBD1 (5 bases). Deletions cut 0 bases from V and 10 bases from J, with 7 bases between. The CDR3 is 12 amino acids. Germline V gives CDR1 MGHRA, CDR2 YSYEKL. The CDR3: CASSQEGLEQFF. The CDR3 DNA reads as TGCGCCAGCAGCCAAGAGGGGCTAGAGCAGTTCTTC.

The gene calls are TRBV4-1 and TRBJ2-3; D is undetermined. The CDR3 consists of 14 residues. Germline values: CDR1 MGHRA, CDR2 YSYEKL. Trimming stripped 4 bases from V and 0 bases from J, with 8 bases between. The CDR3 here is CASSPGRSTDTQYF. Here the CDR3 DNA reads TGCGCCAGCAGCCCCGGACGTAGCACAGATACGCAGTATTTT.

V is TRBV19 and J is TRBJ1-1; no reliable D call. The CDR3 extends over 13 amino acids. Per germline, CDR1 LNHDA and CDR2 SQIVND (reference sequence). V gave up 5 bases and J gave up 0 bases, with 7 bases separating them. Here the CDR3 DNA reads TGTGCCAGTAGTGGTTATATGAACACTGAAGCTTTCTTT. The encoded protein is CASSGYMNTEAFF.

The rearrangement joins TRBV5-4 to TRBJ2-7, with a possible D match to TRBD2 (6 bases). Germline V gene lookup returns CDR1 SGHNT and CDR2 YYREEE (reference sequence). Trimming took off 6 bases at V and 5 bases at J, with 21 bases between the two ends. The CDR3 contains 15 residues. Here the CDR3 DNA reads TGTGCCAGCACCCCCCCGGGACTTCAGACCGACGAGCAGTACTTC. It is translated as CASTPPGLQTDEQYF.

The gene calls are TRBV7-9 and TRBJ2-5; D is perhaps TRBD2 (5 bases). V dropped 0 bases and J dropped 4 bases, with 9 bases sitting between them. The germline CDR1 and CDR2 sequences are SEHNR and FQNEAQ (reference sequence). There are 14 residues in the CDR3. The CDR3 region has the DNA TGTGCCAGCAGCTTAGCAGAGGACTTAGAGACCCAGTACTTC. Protein sequence: CASSLAEDLETQYF.

This clone appeared a few times. V and J are TRBV19 and TRBJ2-7; a possible D gene is TRBD2 (6 bases). In germline, CDR1 is LNHDA, CDR2 SQIVND (reference sequence). The CDR3 has 14 amino acids. V lost 5 bases, J lost 4 bases, and 15 bases lay in between. CDR3 DNA: TGTGCCAGTAGTTGGGTAGGCGGGGAGTACGAGCAGTACTTC. Residues: CASSWVGGEYEQYF.

The table lists this clone with a count of one. V and J are TRBV7-6 and TRBJ2-7; 8 nucleotides agree with TRBD1. CDR1 and CDR2 (germline): SGHVS, FNYEAQ. The junction had 4 bases not matched to a gene; V was cut back by 1 base and J by 2 bases. This CDR3 spans 15 amino acids. CDR3 residues: CASSLGQGTPYEQYF. The CDR3 nucleotides are TGTGCCAGCAGCTTAGGACAGGGGACCCCCTACGAGCAGTACTTC.

This chain connects TRBV11-3 to TRBJ1-1, with 7 bases lining up with TRBD1. V lost 1 base and J lost 2; bases outside the gene matches: 1. CDR1 and CDR2 (germline): SGHNT, YENEEA. The CDR3 length is 14 residues. The DNA for the CDR3 is TGTGCCAGCAGCTTAGGAGGGGGCAACACTGAAGCTTTCTTT. Amino acid sequence: CASSLGGGNTEAFF.

This clone is a singleton in its sample. The J gene is TRBJ1-5, the V gene TRBV5-5, with D possibly matching TRBD1 (5 bases). In germline, CDR1 is SGHKS, CDR2 YYEKEE (reference sequence). The CDR3 loop spans 13 amino acids. V gave up 4 bases and J gave up 5 bases, with 10 bases separating them. CDR3 region: CASSLAGDQPQHF. As DNA, the CDR3 is TGTGCCAGCAGCCTGGCGGGGGATCAGCCCCAGCATTTT.

The chain carries TRBV29-1 and TRBJ2-7; D is uncertain. Germline loops: CDR1 SQVTM, CDR2 ANQGSEA. The V end lost 3 bases, the J end lost 1 base, and 10 bases lay between the germline ends. The CDR3 loop spans 13 amino acids. This chain's CDR3 is CSVDLTDSYEQYF. CDR3 DNA: TGCAGCGTTGACCTGACTGATTCCTACGAGCAGTACTTC.

V and J are TRBV5-4 and TRBJ2-1; D is possibly TRBD2 (6 bases). CDR1 is SGHNT and CDR2 is YYREEE in the germline V gene (reference sequence). V was pared by 2 bases and J by 4 bases, with 13 bases between. This CDR3 region has 15 residues. As DNA, the CDR3 is TGTGCCAGCAGCTTAGGAGCGGGCGGATACAATGAGCAGTTCTTC. It yields the protein CASSLGAGGYNEQFF.

V and J are TRBV4-1 and TRBJ1-1; possible D gene TRBD1, 6 bases. The V end was cut by 5 bases, the J end by 1 base, with 8 bases between. This CDR3 region has 13 residues. Germline CDR1 is MGHRA and CDR2 is YSYEKL. DNA of the CDR3: TGCGCCAGCAGCTTCAGGGGGAACACTGAAGCTTTCTTT. This codes for CASSFRGNTEAFF.

This chain joins TRBV19 and TRBJ2-6; the D is unclear. Germline V gene lookup returns CDR1 LNHDA and CDR2 SQIVND (reference sequence). The CDR3 consists of 16 residues. The V and J ends lost 4 bases and 0 bases respectively, with 10 bases between them. As DNA, the CDR3 is TGTGCCAGTAGTACCTGGGCCTTCTCTGGGGCCAACGTCCTGACTTTC. Translating it yields CASSTWAFSGANVLTF. Variable domain in full (rest from reference TRBV19 and TRBJ2-6): DGGITQSPKYLFRKEGQNVTLSCEQNLNHDAMYWYRQDPGQGLRLIYYSQIVNDFQKGDIAEGYSVSREKKESFPLTVTSAQKNPTAFYLCASSTWAFSGANVLTFGAGSRLTVL.

The V gene is TRBV11-2, the J gene TRBJ1-5; 9 bases map to TRBD1. The J segment lost 7 bases and the V segment lost 5 bases, leaving 9 bases of the junction unmatched. Germline CDR1 is SGHAT and CDR2 is FQNNGV. The CDR3 totals 15 residues. CDR3 region: CASSPTGGEGQPQHF. The DNA for the CDR3 is TGTGCCAGCAGCCCGACAGGGGGTGAGGGGCAGCCCCAGCATTTT. The whole variable domain, remainder taken from reference TRBV11-2 and TRBJ1-5, is EAGVAQSPRYKIIEKRQSVAFWCNPISGHATLYWYQQILGQGPKLLIQFQNNGVVDDSQLPKDRFSAERLKGVDSTLKIQPAKLEDSAVYLCASSPTGGEGQPQHFGDGTRLSIL.

The chain uses TRBV27 and TRBJ1-4; TRBD1 might be the D (6 bases). Germline loops: CDR1 MNHEY, CDR2 SMNVEV (reference sequence). This CDR3 comprises 15 residues. Trimming pared 5 bases from V and 1 base from J, leaving 11 bases between. CDR3 nucleotide sequence: TGTGCCAGCAGTGAATACAGGGAAACTAATGAAAAACTGTTTTTT. This codes for CASSEYRETNEKLFF. Full variable domain (rest looked up from reference TRBV27 and TRBJ1-4): EAQVTQNPRYLITVTGKKLTVTCSQNMNHEYMSWYRQDPGLGLRQIYYSMNVEVTDKGDVPEGYKVSRKEKRNFPLILESPSPNQTSLYFCASSEYRETNEKLFFGSGTQLSVL.

The DNA for the CDR3 is TGTGCCAGTAGTATAGCTAGCGGTCCCTACAATGAGCAGTTCTTC. This codes for CASSIASGPYNEQFF. The rearrangement joins TRBV19 to TRBJ2-1, with 7 bases that match TRBD2. The germline CDR1 and CDR2 sequences are LNHDA and SQIVND (reference sequence). Trimming removed 1 base from V and 2 bases from J; junction bases left unmatched: 2. The CDR3 contains 15 residues. Variable domain in full (rest from reference TRBV19 and TRBJ2-1): DGGITQSPKYLFRKEGQNVTLSCEQNLNHDAMYWYRQDPGQGLRLIYYSQIVNDFQKGDIAEGYSVSREKKESFPLTVTSAQKNPTAFYLCASSIASGPYNEQFFGPGTRLTVL.

This chain links TRBV2 with TRBJ1-5; D uncertain. The CDR3 is made up of 13 amino acids. Germline CDR1 is SNHLY and CDR2 is FYNNEI. Trimming left V 9 bases short and J 0 bases short, with 9 bases between. CDR3 in DNA: TGTGCCAGTAAGGTGTATAGCAATCAGCCCCAGCATTTT. Amino acid sequence: CASKVYSNQPQHF.

Written as DNA, the CDR3 is TGTGCCAGCAGCCCCCCAACAGGCTACGAGCAGTACTTC. Its protein is CASSPPTGYEQYF. This chain uses TRBV7-9 with TRBJ2-7; a weak D match, TRBD1 (5 bases). V dropped 5 bases and J dropped 3 bases, with 11 bases sitting between them. Germline lookup yields CDR1 SEHNR and CDR2 FQNEAQ (reference sequence). The CDR3 is 13 amino acids.

J is TRBJ1-2 and V is TRBV6-5; 7 bases are a match to TRBD1. Germline CDR1 reads MNHEY; CDR2 reads SVGAGI. V shed 4 bases, J shed 5 bases, and the junction held 1 base outside the gene matches. CDR3 length equals 12 residues. The DNA of the CDR3 is TGTGCCAGCAGTTTGACAGGGTATGGCTACACCTTC. Translated: CASSLTGYGYTF.

The rearrangement joins TRBV9 to TRBJ2-5, with D tentatively TRBD2 (6 bases). This CDR3 comprises 10 residues. V gave up 7 bases and J gave up 5 bases, with 6 bases separating them. The germline CDR1 and CDR2 sequences are SGDLS and YYNGEE. CDR3 amino acids: CASGGETQYF. The DNA of the CDR3 is TGTGCCAGCGGGGGGGAGACCCAGTACTTC.

V usage is TRBV6-4 and J usage is TRBJ2-5; D is perhaps TRBD1 or TRBD2 (6 bases each). Looked up from germline, CDR1 is MRHNA and CDR2 is SNTAGT. Trimming shortened V by 6 bases and J by 4 bases, and 21 bases separated the two germline ends. The CDR3 length is 16 residues. The CDR3 sequence is CASSPEGGMGGETQYF. CDR3 DNA: TGTGCCAGCAGCCCCGAGGGGGGAATGGGAGGAGAGACCCAGTACTTC.

The genes are TRBV19 and TRBJ1-2; no clear D. Trimming stripped 10 bases from V and 1 base from J, with 4 bases between. CDR1 is LNHDA, CDR2 SQIVND, per germline (reference sequence). The CDR3 is 10 residues long. The CDR3 is CATNNYGYTF. DNA for the CDR3: TGTGCCACCAATAACTATGGCTACACCTTC.

V is TRBV4-1 and J is TRBJ1-5; D perhaps matches TRBD1 (5 bases). The CDR3 consists of 16 residues. CDR1 MGHRA and CDR2 YSYEKL come from the germline V gene. V was pared by 1 base and J by 1 base, with 11 bases between. The CDR3 DNA is TGCGCCAGCAGCCAAGCCCCGACAGCGAGCAATCAGCCCCAGCATTTT. It is translated as CASSQAPTASNQPQHF.